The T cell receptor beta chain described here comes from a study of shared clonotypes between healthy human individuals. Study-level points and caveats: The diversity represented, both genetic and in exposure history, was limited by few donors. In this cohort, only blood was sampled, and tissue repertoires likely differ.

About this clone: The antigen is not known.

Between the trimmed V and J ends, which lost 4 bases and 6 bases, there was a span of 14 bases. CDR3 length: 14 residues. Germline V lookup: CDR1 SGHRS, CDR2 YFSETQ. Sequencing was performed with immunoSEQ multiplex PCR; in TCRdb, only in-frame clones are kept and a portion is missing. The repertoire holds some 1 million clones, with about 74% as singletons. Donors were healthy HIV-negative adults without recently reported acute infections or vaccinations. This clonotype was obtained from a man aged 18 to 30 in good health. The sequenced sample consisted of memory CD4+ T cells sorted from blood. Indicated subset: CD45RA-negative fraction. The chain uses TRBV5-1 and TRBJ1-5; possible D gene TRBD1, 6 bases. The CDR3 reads CASSPGQLGQPQHF. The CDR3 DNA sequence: TGCGCCAGCAGCCCTGGACAGTTAGGTCAGCCCCAGCATTTT.